One and the same sample provided the 27 T cell receptor beta chains below, sequenced in a study of regulatory T cells in long-lasting Graves disease. Both iRepertoire HTBI primers and Arm-PCR of CDR3 regions were used to build the TCR beta libraries. TCRdb passed the multiplex PCR reads through MiXCR, listing each CDR3 protein once. Counted here are about 440,000 distinct CDR3 sequences, about 16% occurring once; the ten biggest clones make up around 17%. The time point was: newly diagnosed GD, antithyroid drugs for less than 3 months. Construction of the TCR library relied on RNA isolated from PBMCs. The same data also contributed to another study, on T cells in Graves' hyperthyroidism and ophthalmopathy.

The sample here was peripheral blood mononuclear cells (PBMCs), taken at new diagnosis, from a patient treated with antithyroid drugs. The receptors derive from a woman in her 30s with Graves disease.

The chain employs TRBV6-1 and TRBJ1-2, with D possibly matching TRBD1 (6 bases). The CDR3 spans 14 residues. Deletions cut 9 bases from V and 7 bases from J, with 21 bases between. The germline V gene encodes CDR1 MNHNS and CDR2 SASEGT. The CDR3 sequence: CASTMVTGIAGYTF. CDR3 in DNA: TGTGCCAGTACAATGGTAACAGGGATAGCTGGCTACACCTTC.

V is TRBV30 and J is TRBJ1-2, with 7 bases aligning to TRBD1. Germline V gives CDR1 GTSNPN, CDR2 SVGIG (reference sequence). There are 13 residues in the CDR3. J gave up 5 bases and V 2 bases, and 5 bases lay outside the gene matches. CDR3 region: CAWSLPGQYGYTF. The CDR3 nucleotides are TGTGCCTGGAGTCTACCGGGACAGTATGGCTACACCTTC.

This clonotype was counted at least ten times. This chain joins TRBV6-5 and TRBJ1-2; 7 bases map to TRBD1. The germline V gene encodes CDR1 MNHEY and CDR2 SVGAGI. After removal of 0 bases from V and 2 bases from J, the junction contained 3 bases not matched to a gene. The CDR3 loop spans 15 amino acids. The CDR3 is CASSYSGTDNYGYTF. In DNA form, the CDR3 reads TGTGCCAGCAGTTACTCCGGGACAGACAACTATGGCTACACCTTC.

This clonotype occurred many times. V and J are TRBV7-9 and TRBJ2-1; D is undetermined. This CDR3 is 15 amino acids long. The germline gives CDR1 SEHNR, CDR2 FQNEAQ (reference sequence). Trimming took 5 bases from V and 8 from J, leaving 19 bases between them. CDR3 bases: TGTGCCAGCAGCAATACCGGGCCAACCATCCATGAGCAGTTCTTC. Its protein is CASSNTGPTIHEQFF.

This clonotype was seen at least ten times. The rearrangement joins TRBV12-3 or TRBV12-4 to TRBJ2-1; D may correspond to TRBD1 or TRBD2 (5 bases each). This CDR3 spans 16 amino acids. V was clipped by 6 bases and J by 0 bases, with 15 bases between them. The CDR3 nucleotides are TGTGCCAGCAGAGTAAGGGGAGACACCTCCTACAATGAGCAGTTCTTC. Protein product: CASRVRGDTSYNEQFF.

This clonotype was seen many times. The V and J genes are TRBV12-5 and TRBJ2-1; 7 bases match TRBD1. The V segment lost 1 base and the J segment 7 bases; nucleotides outside the gene matches: 7. The CDR3 contains 15 residues. CDR1 and CDR2 from the germline V gene are LGHNT and FRNRAP. DNA of the CDR3: TGTGCTAGTGGTTTGGGAGGGACAGTCAGAAATGAGCAGTTCTTC. Encoded protein: CASGLGGTVRNEQFF.

This clonotype was picked up many times. This sequence joins TRBV28 and TRBJ2-3; 12 nucleotides align to TRBD1. The CDR3 covers 19 residues. Unmatched junction bases numbered 9, after V lost 2 bases and J lost 0 bases. Germline CDR1 reads MDHEN; CDR2 reads SYDVKM. As DNA, the CDR3 is TGTGCCAGCAGTTTAGCGGCATGGGACAGGGGGCGTAGCACAGATACGCAGTATTTT. Translated, it gives CASSLAAWDRGRSTDTQYF. Drawing the rest from reference TRBV28 and TRBJ2-3, the complete variable domain is DVKVTQSSRYLVKRTGEKVFLECVQDMDHENMFWYRQDPGLGLRLIYFSYDVKMKEKGDIPEGYSVSREKKERFSLILESASTNQTSMYLCASSLAAWDRGRSTDTQYFGPGTRLTVL.

This clonotype appeared a few times. The chain carries TRBV24-1 and TRBJ2-4, with D maybe TRBD1 (6 bases). CDR1 and CDR2 from the germline V gene are KGHDR and SFDVKD. With 4 bases removed from V and 11 bases from J, the gap between germline ends came to 11 bases. The CDR3 sequence is 12 residues long. The CDR3 loop is CATSDSGTLQYF. CDR3 nucleotides: TGTGCCACCAGTGACTCCGGGACACTTCAGTACTTC.

This clonotype was picked up many times. V is TRBV12-5 and J is TRBJ1-1, with D unresolved. Deletions cut 1 base from V and 4 bases from J, with 4 bases between. Germline CDR1 reads LGHNT; CDR2 reads FRNRAP. This CDR3 comprises 12 residues. The CDR3 sequence is CASGLGSTEAFF. CDR3 in DNA: TGTGCTAGTGGTTTGGGCAGCACTGAAGCTTTCTTT.

V usage is TRBV6-1 and J usage is TRBJ2-7; perhaps TRBD2 as D (6 bases). From germline, CDR1 is MNHNS and CDR2 SASEGT. CDR3 length: 13 amino acids. The germline V and J ends were trimmed by 6 bases and 5 bases, with 14 bases remaining between them. CDR3 loop: CASSPPTSNEQYF. The DNA of the CDR3 is TGTGCCAGCAGCCCCCCTACTAGCAACGAGCAGTACTTC.

This clonotype has a count of ten or more. The genes are TRBV12-3 or TRBV12-4 and TRBJ1-4; 7 bases are a match to TRBD1. After removal of 5 bases from V and 2 bases from J, the junction contained 5 bases not matched to a gene. The CDR3 consists of 15 residues. The CDR3 coding sequence is TGTGCCAGCAGTCACGGGACAGCCACTAATGAAAAACTGTTTTTT. This translates into CASSHGTATNEKLFF.

CDR3 protein: CASSLAGAPLVYEQYF. The CDR3 nucleotides read TGTGCCAGCAGCTTAGCGGGGGCCCCTCTTGTCTACGAGCAGTACTTC. This chain joins TRBV7-2 and TRBJ2-7; tentative D call: TRBD1 (6 bases). Trimming stripped 0 bases from V and 3 bases from J, with 15 bases between. Per the germline V gene, CDR1 is SGHTA and CDR2 is FQGNSA. The CDR3 is 16 residues long.

Ten or more counts support this clonotype. The chain uses TRBV27 and TRBJ2-7; D not certain. V shed 5 bases and J shed 4 bases, with 12 bases lying between them. This CDR3 has 13 residues. Germline V CDR1 and CDR2: MNHEY, SMNVEV (reference sequence). CDR3 DNA: TGTGCCAGCAGTAATACCGGTGGTTACGAGCAGTACTTC. Protein product: CASSNTGGYEQYF.

As to this clonotype: With a much larger clone just one base away, this may be a read error. This chain joins TRBV6-1 and TRBJ1-2; 7 bases fit TRBD1. CDR1 is MNHNS, CDR2 SASEGT, per germline. V gave up 6 bases and J gave up 2 bases; unmatched junction bases: 3. The CDR3 runs 13 residues. The CDR3 DNA reads TGTGCCAGCAGACAGGGACAGAACTATGGCTACACCTTC. It codes for CASRQGQNYGYTF.

This chain connects TRBV5-5 to TRBJ2-1; D is unclear. Per germline, CDR1 SGHKS and CDR2 YYEKEE (reference sequence). The CDR3 consists of 13 residues. The ends were cut back, 2 bases at V and 13 bases at J, with 16 bases in the middle. The DNA for the CDR3 is TGTGCCAGCAGCTTCGGATCTGGCGCTAAACAGTTCTTC. It yields the protein CASSFGSGAKQFF. Full variable domain (missing parts from reference TRBV5-5 and TRBJ2-1): DAGVTQSPTHLIKTRGQQVTLRCSPISGHKSVSWYQQVLGQGPQFIFQYYEKEERGRGNFPDRFSARQFPNYSSELNVNALLLGDSALYLCASSFGSGAKQFFGPGTRLTVL.

This clonotype was found a few times. The junction shows a germline mismatch at one end, possibly a read error. CDR3 region: CASSEGQGISCEQYF. The CDR3 DNA reads TGCGCCAGCAGTGAGGGACAGGGGATATCCTGCGAGCAGTACTTC. The genes are TRBV10-1 and TRBJ2-7; 9 bases are a match to TRBD1. The CDR3 runs 15 residues. Germline-derived CDR1 and CDR2 are WNHNN and SYGVQD (reference sequence).

This clonotype was observed at least ten times. The chain uses TRBV19 and TRBJ2-3; D is perhaps TRBD1 (6 bases). This CDR3 contains 15 residues. The V gene lost 5 bases and the J gene lost 1 base, with 13 bases spanning the gap. Germline V gene sequence: CDR1 LNHDA, CDR2 SQIVND (reference sequence). CDR3 in amino acids: CASSSINRGTDTQYF. The CDR3 bases are TGTGCCAGTAGTTCCATCAACAGGGGCACAGATACGCAGTATTTT.

This clonotype came up many times. The J gene is TRBJ2-1, the V gene TRBV11-1; TRBD2 aligns across 11 bases. The CDR3 covers 17 residues. The junction had 8 bases not matched to a gene; V was cut back by 1 base and J by 6 bases. Germline V CDR1 and CDR2: SGHAT, FQDESV (reference sequence). DNA of the CDR3: TGTGCCAGCAGCTTAGGCCTTGTTAGCGGGAGGGCCAATGAGCAGTTCTTC. Translated: CASSLGLVSGRANEQFF. Based on the CDR3 plus reference TRBV11-1 and TRBJ2-1, the full variable domain is EAEVAQSPRYKITEKSQAVAFWCDPISGHATLYWYRQILGQGPELLVQFQDESVVDDSQLPKDRFSAERLKGVDSTLKIQPAELGDSAMYLCASSLGLVSGRANEQFFGPGTRLTVL.

A word on this clonotype: Its ends do not fully match the called genes, so a read error is possible. V is TRBV7-7 and J is TRBJ2-1, with D possibly being TRBD1 (7 bases). The CDR3 is 14 amino acids. Per the germline V gene, CDR1 is SSHAT and CDR2 is FNYEAQ (reference sequence). In DNA form, the CDR3 reads TGTGCTAGCAGCTCCCAGGAGGGGGCCGATGAGCAGTTCTTC. Its protein product is CASSSQEGADEQFF.

This clonotype was recorded many times. This chain joins TRBV30 and TRBJ1-1; D remains ambiguous. The germline CDR1 and CDR2 sequences are GTSNPN and SVGIG (reference sequence). V gave up 0 bases and J gave up 10 bases, with 9 bases separating them. The CDR3 has 11 residues. The CDR3, as DNA: TGTGCCTGGAGTGTAAAAGCGGGAGCTTTCTTT. Translation: CAWSVKAGAFF.

The chain has TRBV6-2 or TRBV6-3 and TRBJ1-5, with no clear D. This CDR3 spans 14 amino acids. The V end was cut by 6 bases, the J end by 3 bases, with 12 bases between. From germline, CDR1 is MNHEY and CDR2 SVGEGT. CDR3 bases: TGTGCCAGCAGCGTAGACCGATACAATCAGCCCCAGCATTTT. Translation: CASSVDRYNQPQHF.

This clonotype was observed a few times. V and J are TRBV20-1 and TRBJ2-1; TRBD2 agrees at 8 bases. Germline V gives CDR1 DFQATT, CDR2 SNEGSKA (reference sequence). With 6 bases clipped from V and 8 bases from J, the junction kept 6 bases outside the gene matches. The CDR3 has 12 amino acids. Here the CDR3 reads CSAWTSLYEQFF. In DNA form, the CDR3 reads TGCAGTGCCTGGACTAGCTTATATGAGCAGTTCTTC.

This clonotype was detected ten times or more. This chain connects TRBV28 to TRBJ2-7; D uncertain. The germline CDR1 and CDR2 sequences are MDHEN and SYDVKM. The CDR3 has 14 amino acids. V was clipped by 6 bases and J by 3 bases, with 15 bases between them. The CDR3 reads CASRPGLGVYEQYF. In DNA form, the CDR3 reads TGTGCCAGCAGGCCCGGTCTTGGGGTCTACGAGCAGTACTTC.

The sample holds many counts of this clonotype. J is TRBJ2-7 and V is TRBV28; D remains ambiguous. Germline V gene data show CDR1 as MDHEN and CDR2 as SYDVKM. CDR3 length: 15 residues. V lost 3 bases and J 3 bases, leaving 15 bases between the germline ends. Here the CDR3 DNA reads TGTGCCAGCAGTTTCCATGGAAGCACGAACTACGAGCAGTACTTC. This gives the protein CASSFHGSTNYEQYF.

This clonotype was counted at least ten times. The V gene is TRBV6-2 or TRBV6-3, the J gene TRBJ2-3, with D possibly TRBD2 on 6 matching bases. This CDR3 comprises 18 residues. Germline loops: CDR1 MNHEY, CDR2 SVGEGT. Trimming cost V 0 bases and J 2 bases, with 18 bases left between them. CDR3 nucleotides: TGTGCCAGCAGTTACTCCCCACCTCCGGGACTCGACACAGATACGCAGTATTTT. Amino acids: CASSYSPPPGLDTDTQYF.

The chain has TRBV5-1 and TRBJ2-3; tentatively, D is TRBD1 (5 bases). This CDR3 comprises 15 residues. The germline V gene has CDR1 SGHRS and CDR2 YFSETQ. The V and J ends lost 2 bases and 0 bases respectively, with 10 bases between them. The CDR3 sequence is CASSFGHLSTDTQYF. The CDR3 nucleotides read TGCGCCAGCAGCTTCGGACACCTGAGCACAGATACGCAGTATTTT.

Many counts were recorded for this clonotype. CDR3 in amino acids: CASSPSGLAGTYEQYF. The DNA of the CDR3 is TGTGCCAGCAGCCCTTCGGGACTAGCAGGTACCTACGAGCAGTACTTC. The V gene is TRBV11-2, the J gene TRBJ2-7, with 9 bases that match TRBD2. The CDR3 sequence is 16 residues long. Germline CDR1 SGHAT, CDR2 FQNNGV. V trimming: 5 bases; J trimming: 2 bases; junction bases outside the gene matches: 10.